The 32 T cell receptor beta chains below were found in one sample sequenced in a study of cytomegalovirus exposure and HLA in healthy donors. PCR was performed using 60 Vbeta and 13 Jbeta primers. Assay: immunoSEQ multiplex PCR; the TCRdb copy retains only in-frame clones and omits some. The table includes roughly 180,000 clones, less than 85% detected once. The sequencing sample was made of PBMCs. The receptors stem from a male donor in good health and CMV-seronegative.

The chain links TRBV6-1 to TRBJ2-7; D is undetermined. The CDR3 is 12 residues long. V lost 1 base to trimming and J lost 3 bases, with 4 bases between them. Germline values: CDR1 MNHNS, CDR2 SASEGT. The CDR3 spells CASSEDGYEQYF. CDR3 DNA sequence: TGTGCCAGCAGTGAAGACGGCTACGAGCAGTACTTC.

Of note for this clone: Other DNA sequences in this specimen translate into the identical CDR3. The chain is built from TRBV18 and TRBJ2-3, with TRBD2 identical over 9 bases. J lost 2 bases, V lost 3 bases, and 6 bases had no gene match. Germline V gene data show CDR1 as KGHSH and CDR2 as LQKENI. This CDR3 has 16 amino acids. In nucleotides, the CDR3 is TGTGCCAGCTCACCGCTTGCGGGAGGGCCCACAGATACGCAGTATTTT. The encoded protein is CASSPLAGGPTDTQYF.

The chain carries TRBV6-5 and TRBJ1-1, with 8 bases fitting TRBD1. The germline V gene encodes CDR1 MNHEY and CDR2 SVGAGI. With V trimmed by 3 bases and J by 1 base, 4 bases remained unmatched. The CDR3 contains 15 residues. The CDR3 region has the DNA TGTGCCAGCAGTTATCTTGGACAGGGGAACACTGAAGCTTTCTTT. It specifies CASSYLGQGNTEAFF.

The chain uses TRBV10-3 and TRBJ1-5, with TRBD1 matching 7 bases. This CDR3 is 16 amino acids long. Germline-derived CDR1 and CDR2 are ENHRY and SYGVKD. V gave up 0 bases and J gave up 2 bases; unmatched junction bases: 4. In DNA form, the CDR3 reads TGTGCCATCAGTGAGTCGACAGGGATGGGCAATCAGCCCCAGCATTTT. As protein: CAISESTGMGNQPQHF.

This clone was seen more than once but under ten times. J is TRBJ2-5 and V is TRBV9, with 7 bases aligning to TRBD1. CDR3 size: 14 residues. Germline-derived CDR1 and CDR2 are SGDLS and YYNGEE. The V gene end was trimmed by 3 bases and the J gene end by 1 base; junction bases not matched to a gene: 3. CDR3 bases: TGTGCCAGCAGCGAACAGGGGATCCAAGAGACCCAGTACTTC. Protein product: CASSEQGIQETQYF.

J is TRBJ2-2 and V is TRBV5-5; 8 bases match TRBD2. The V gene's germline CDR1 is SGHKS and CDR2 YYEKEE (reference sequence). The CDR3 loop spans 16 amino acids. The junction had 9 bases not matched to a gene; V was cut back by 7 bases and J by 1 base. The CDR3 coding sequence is TGTGCCAGCGCCGGGACTAGTTTTATGAACACCGGGGAGCTGTTTTTT. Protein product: CASAGTSFMNTGELFF.

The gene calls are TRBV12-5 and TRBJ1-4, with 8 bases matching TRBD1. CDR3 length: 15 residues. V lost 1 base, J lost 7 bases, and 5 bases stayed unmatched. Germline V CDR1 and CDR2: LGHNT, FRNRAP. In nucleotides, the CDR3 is TGTGCTAGTGGTTTGGGACAGGGGAATGTTGAAAAACTGTTTTTT. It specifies CASGLGQGNVEKLFF. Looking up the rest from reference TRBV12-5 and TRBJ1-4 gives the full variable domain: DARVTQTPRHKVTEMGQEVTMRCQPILGHNTVFWYRQTMMQGLELLAYFRNRAPLDDSGMPKDRFSAEMPDATLATLKIQPSEPRDSAVYFCASGLGQGNVEKLFFGSGTQLSVL.

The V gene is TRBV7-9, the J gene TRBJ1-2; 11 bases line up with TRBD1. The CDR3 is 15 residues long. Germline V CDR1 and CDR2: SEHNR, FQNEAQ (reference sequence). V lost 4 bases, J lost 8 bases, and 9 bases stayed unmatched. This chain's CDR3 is CASSSSGTGGEGYTF. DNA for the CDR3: TGTGCCAGCAGCTCAAGCGGGACAGGGGGAGAGGGCTACACCTTC. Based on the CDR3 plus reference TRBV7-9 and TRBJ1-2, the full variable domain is DTGVSQNPRHKITKRGQNVTFRCDPISEHNRLYWYRQTLGQGPEFLTYFQNEAQLEKSRLLSDRFSAERPKGSFSTLEIQRTEQGDSAMYLCASSSSGTGGEGYTFGSGTRLTVV.

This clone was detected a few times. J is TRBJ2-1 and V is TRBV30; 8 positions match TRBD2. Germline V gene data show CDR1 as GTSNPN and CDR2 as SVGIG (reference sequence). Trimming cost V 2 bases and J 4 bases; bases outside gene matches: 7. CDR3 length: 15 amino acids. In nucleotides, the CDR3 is TGTGCCTGGAGTAAGATGACTAGCGTTTACAATGAGCAGTTCTTC. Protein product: CAWSKMTSVYNEQFF.

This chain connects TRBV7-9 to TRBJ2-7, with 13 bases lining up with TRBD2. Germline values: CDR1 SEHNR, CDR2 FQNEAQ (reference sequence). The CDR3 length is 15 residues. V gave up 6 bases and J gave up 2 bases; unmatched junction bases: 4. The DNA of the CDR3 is TGTGCCAGCAGTTCCACTAGCGGGGGGGCCTACGAGCAGTACTTC. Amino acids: CASSSTSGGAYEQYF.

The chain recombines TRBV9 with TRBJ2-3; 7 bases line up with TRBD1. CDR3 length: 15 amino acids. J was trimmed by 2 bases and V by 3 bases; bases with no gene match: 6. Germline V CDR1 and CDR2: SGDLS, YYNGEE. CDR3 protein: CASSAGGFTTDTQYF. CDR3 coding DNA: TGTGCCAGCAGCGCAGGGGGTTTTACCACAGATACGCAGTATTTT. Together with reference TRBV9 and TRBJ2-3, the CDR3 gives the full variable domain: DSGVTQTPKHLITATGQRVTLRCSPRSGDLSVYWYQQSLDQGLQFLIQYYNGEERAKGNILERFSAQQFPDLHSELNLSSLELGDSALYFCASSAGGFTTDTQYFGPGTRLTVL.

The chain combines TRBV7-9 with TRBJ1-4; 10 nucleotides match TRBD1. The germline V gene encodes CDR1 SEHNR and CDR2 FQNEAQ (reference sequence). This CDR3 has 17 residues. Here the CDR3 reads CSIKDRGLEVPNEKLFF. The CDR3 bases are TGTTCCATCAAAGACAGGGGGCTAGAGGTTCCGAATGAAAAACTGTTTTTT. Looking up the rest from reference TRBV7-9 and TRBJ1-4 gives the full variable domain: DTGVSQNPRHKITKRGQNVTFRCDPISEHNRLYWYRQTLGQGPEFLTYFQNEAQLEKSRLLSDRFSAERPKGSFSTLEIQRTEQGDSAMYLCSIKDRGLEVPNEKLFFGSGTQLSVL.

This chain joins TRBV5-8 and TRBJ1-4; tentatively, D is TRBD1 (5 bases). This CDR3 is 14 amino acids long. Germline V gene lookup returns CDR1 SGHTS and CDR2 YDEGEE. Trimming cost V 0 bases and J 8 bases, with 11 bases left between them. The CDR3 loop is CASSLGAGMEKLFF. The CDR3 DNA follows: TGTGCCAGCAGCTTGGGGGCAGGGATGGAAAAACTGTTTTTT.

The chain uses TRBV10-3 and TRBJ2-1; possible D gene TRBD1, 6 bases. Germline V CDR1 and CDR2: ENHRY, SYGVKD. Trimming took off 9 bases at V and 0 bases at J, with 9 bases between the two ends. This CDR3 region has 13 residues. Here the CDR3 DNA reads TGTGCCATGGGGACACCCTCCTACAATGAGCAGTTCTTC. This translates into CAMGTPSYNEQFF.

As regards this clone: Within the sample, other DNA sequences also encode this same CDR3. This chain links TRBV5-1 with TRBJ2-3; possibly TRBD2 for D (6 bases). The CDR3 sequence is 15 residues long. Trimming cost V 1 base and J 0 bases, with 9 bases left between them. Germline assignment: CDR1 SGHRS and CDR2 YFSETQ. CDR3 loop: CASSLRGTSTDTQYF. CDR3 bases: TGCGCCAGCAGCTTGAGAGGGACTAGCACAGATACGCAGTATTTT.

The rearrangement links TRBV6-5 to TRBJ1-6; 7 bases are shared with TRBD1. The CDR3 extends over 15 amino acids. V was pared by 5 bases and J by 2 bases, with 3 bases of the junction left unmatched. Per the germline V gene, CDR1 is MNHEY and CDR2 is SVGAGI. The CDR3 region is CASSIGQAYNSPLHF. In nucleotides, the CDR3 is TGTGCCAGCAGTATCGGACAGGCCTATAATTCACCCCTCCACTTT.

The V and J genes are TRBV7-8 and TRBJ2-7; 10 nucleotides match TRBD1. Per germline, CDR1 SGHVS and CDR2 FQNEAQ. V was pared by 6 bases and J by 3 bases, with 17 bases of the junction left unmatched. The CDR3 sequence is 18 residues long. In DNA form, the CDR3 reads TGTGCCAGCAGTTCAAGAATGCGGTCGGGACAGGGGATCTACGAGCAGTACTTC. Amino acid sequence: CASSSRMRSGQGIYEQYF.

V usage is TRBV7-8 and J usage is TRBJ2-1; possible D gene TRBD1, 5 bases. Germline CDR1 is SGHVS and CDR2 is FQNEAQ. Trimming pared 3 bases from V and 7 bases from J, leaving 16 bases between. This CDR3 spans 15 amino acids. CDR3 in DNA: TGTGCCAGCAGCTTTTCCTGGATTGGGGCTAATGAGCAGTTCTTC. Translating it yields CASSFSWIGANEQFF.

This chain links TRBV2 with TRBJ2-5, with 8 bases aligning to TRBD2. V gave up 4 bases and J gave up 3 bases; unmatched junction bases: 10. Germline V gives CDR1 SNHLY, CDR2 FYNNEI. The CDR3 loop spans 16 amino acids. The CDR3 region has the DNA TGTGCCAGCAGTGTCGGGTTCGGGGGGGAAAAAGAGACCCAGTACTTC. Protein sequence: CASSVGFGGEKETQYF.

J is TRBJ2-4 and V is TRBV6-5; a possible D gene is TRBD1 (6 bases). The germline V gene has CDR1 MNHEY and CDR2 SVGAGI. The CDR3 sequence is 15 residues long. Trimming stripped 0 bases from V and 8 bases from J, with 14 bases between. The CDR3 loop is CASSYSRGKADIQYF. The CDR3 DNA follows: TGTGCCAGCAGTTACTCGAGGGGGAAAGCTGACATTCAGTACTTC.

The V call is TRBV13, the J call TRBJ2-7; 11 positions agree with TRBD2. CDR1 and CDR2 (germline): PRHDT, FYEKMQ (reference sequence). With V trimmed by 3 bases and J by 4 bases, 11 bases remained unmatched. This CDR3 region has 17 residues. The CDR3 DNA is TGTGCCAGCAGCTTCGGGACTAGCGGAACGAAGGATTACGAGCAGTACTTC. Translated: CASSFGTSGTKDYEQYF.

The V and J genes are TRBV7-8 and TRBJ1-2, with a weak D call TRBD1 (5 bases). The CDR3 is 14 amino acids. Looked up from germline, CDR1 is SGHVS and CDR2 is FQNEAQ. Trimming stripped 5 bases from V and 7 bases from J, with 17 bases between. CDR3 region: CASSPTATVPGYTF. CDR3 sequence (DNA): TGTGCCAGCAGCCCCACCGCGACAGTCCCTGGCTACACCTTC. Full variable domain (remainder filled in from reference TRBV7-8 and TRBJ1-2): GAGVSQSPRYKVAKRGQDVALRCDPISGHVSLFWYQQALGQGPEFLTYFQNEAQLDKSGLPSDRFFAERPEGSVSTLKIQRTQQEDSAVYLCASSPTATVPGYTFGSGTRLTVV.

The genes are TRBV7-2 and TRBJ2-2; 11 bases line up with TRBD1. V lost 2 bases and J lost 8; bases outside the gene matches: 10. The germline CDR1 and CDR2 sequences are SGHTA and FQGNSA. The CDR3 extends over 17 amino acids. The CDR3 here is CASSLPRGGQGVGELFF. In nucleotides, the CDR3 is TGTGCCAGCAGCTTACCCCGAGGGGGACAGGGGGTGGGGGAGCTGTTTTTT.

For the CDR3, the DNA is TGTGCCAGCAGTGAAGGGTGGGGGGGACAAGCTTTCTTT. It is translated as CASSEGWGGQAFF. The chain has TRBV6-1 and TRBJ1-1, with TRBD1 as a possible D gene (5 bases). The CDR3 sequence is 13 residues long. Trimming left V 1 base short and J 9 bases short, with 12 bases between. Germline V gene lookup returns CDR1 MNHNS and CDR2 SASEGT.

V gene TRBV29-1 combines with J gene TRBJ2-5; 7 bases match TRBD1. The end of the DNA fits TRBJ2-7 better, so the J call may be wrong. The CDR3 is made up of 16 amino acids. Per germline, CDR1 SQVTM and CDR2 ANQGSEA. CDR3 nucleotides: TGCAGCGTTGAAGACCCCCGTGAGACAGGGCCTTACGAGCAGTACTTC. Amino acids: CSVEDPRETGPYEQYF.

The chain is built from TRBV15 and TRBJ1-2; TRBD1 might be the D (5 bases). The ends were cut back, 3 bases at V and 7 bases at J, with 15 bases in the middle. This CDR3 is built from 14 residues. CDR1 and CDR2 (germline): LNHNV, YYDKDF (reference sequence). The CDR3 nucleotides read TGTGCCACCAGCAGGGGCTCCGGGGGGGGTGGCTACACCTTC. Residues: CATSRGSGGGGYTF.

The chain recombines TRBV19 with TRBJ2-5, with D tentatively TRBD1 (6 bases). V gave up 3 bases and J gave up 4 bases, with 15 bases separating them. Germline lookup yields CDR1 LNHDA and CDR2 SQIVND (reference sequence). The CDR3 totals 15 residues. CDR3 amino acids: CASSIRQVSGETQYF. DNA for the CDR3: TGTGCCAGTAGTATTCGACAGGTCTCGGGAGAGACCCAGTACTTC.

CDR3 nucleotide sequence: TGTGCCAGTAGTATGGCGGCGGCTCCCTACGAGCAGTACTTC. This encodes CASSMAAAPYEQYF. The chain uses TRBV19 and TRBJ2-7; D remains ambiguous. The germline V gene encodes CDR1 LNHDA and CDR2 SQIVND (reference sequence). Trimming stripped 3 bases from V and 2 bases from J, with 11 bases between. The length of the CDR3 is 14 residues.

The CDR3 sequence is CAISDSGFETQYF. The CDR3 DNA sequence: TGTGCCATCAGTGACTCGGGTTTTGAGACCCAGTACTTC. The chain links TRBV10-3 to TRBJ2-5; D gene ambiguous. The germline gives CDR1 ENHRY, CDR2 SYGVKD. The CDR3 totals 13 residues. Trimming left V 3 bases short and J 5 bases short, with 10 bases between.

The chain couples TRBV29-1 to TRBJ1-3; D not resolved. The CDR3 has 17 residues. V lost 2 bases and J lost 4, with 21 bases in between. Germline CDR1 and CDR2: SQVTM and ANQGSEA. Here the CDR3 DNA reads TGCAGCGTTGAATATCCCACTCCGACTCAAGCGGGAAACACCATATATTTT. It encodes CSVEYPTPTQAGNTIYF.

The CDR3 is CASSWQRNTGELFF. The CDR3 region has the DNA TGTGCCAGCAGCTGGCAGCGGAACACCGGGGAGCTGTTTTTT. V is TRBV2 and J is TRBJ2-2; D gene ambiguous. V dropped 6 bases and J dropped 1 base, with 9 bases sitting between them. In germline, CDR1 is SNHLY, CDR2 FYNNEI. The length of the CDR3 is 14 residues.

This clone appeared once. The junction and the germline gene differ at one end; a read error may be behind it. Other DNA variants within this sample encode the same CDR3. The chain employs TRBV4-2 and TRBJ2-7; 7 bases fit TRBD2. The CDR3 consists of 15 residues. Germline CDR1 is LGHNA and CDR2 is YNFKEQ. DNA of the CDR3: TGTGCCAGCAGCCAAAGGGAGGGACCCACTTACGAGCAATACTTC. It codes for CASSQREGPTYEQYF.